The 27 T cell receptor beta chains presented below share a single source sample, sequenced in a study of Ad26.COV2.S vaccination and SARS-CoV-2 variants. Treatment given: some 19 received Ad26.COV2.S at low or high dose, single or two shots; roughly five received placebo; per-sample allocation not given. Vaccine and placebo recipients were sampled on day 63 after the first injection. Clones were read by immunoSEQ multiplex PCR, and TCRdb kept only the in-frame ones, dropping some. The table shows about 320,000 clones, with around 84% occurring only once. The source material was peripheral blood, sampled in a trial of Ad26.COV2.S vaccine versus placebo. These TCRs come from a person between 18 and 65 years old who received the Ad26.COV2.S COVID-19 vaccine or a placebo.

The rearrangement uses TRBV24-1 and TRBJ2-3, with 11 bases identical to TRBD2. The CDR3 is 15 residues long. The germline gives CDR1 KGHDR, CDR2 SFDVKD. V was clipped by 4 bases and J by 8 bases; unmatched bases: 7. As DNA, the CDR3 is TGTGCCACCAGTGAGGCCGGGACTAGCGGTCTTACGCAGTATTTT. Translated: CATSEAGTSGLTQYF.

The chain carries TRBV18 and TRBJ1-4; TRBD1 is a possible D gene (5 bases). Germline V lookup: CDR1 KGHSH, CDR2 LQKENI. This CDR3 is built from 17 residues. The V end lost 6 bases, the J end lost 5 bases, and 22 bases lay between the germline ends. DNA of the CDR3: TGTGCCAGCTCTTCGACCGGGACTCCGGGCTACAATGAAAAACTGTTTTTT. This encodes CASSSTGTPGYNEKLFF. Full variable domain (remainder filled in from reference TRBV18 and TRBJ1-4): NAGVMQNPRHLVRRRGQEARLRCSPMKGHSHVYWYRQLPEEGLKFMVYLQKENIIDESGMPKERFSAEFPKEGPSILRIQQVVRGDSAAYFCASSSTGTPGYNEKLFFGSGTQLSVL.

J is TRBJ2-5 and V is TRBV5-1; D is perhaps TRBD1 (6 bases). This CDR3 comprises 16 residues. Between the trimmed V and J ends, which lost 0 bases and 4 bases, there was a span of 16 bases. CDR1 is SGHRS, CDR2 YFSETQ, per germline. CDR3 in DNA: TGCGCCAGCAGCTTGGGATCAGGGGTTGGGAGAGAGACCCAGTACTTC. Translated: CASSLGSGVGRETQYF.

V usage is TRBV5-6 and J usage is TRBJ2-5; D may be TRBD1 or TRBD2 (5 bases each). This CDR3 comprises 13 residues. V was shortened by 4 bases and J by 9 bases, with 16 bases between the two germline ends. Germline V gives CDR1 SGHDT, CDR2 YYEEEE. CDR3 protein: CASSHTSFRAQYF. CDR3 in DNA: TGTGCCAGCAGCCATACTAGTTTCAGGGCCCAGTACTTC.

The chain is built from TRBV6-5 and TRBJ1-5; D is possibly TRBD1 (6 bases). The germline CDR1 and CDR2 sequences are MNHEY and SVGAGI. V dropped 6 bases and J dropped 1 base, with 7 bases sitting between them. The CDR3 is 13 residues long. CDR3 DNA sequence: TGTGCCAGCAGCCAGGGGAGCAATCAGCCCCAGCATTTT. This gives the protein CASSQGSNQPQHF.

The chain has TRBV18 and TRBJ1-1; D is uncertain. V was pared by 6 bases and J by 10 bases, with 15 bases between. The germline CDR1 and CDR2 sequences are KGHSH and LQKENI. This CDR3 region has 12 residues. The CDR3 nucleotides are TGTGCCAGCTCCCCCGAGAAGGCGGGAGCTTTCTTT. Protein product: CASSPEKAGAFF.

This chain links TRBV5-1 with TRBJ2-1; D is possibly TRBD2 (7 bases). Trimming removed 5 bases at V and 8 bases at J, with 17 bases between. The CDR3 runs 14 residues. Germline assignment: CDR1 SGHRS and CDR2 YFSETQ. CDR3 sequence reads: CASRPGGSMYEQFF. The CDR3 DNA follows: TGCGCCAGCAGACCGGGGGGCAGTATGTATGAGCAGTTCTTC.

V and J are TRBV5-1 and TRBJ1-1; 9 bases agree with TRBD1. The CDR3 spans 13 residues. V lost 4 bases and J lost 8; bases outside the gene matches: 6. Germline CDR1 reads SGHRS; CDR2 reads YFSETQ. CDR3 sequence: CASSQQGASEAFF. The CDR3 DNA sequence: TGCGCCAGCAGCCAACAGGGGGCATCGGAAGCTTTCTTT.

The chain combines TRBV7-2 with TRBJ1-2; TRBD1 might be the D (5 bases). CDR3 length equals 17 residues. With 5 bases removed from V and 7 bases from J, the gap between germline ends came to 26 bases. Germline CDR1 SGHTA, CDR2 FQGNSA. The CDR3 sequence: CASSRNPTGTEHSGYTF. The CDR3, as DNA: TGTGCCAGCAGCCGTAATCCGACCGGGACGGAGCACAGTGGCTACACCTTC.

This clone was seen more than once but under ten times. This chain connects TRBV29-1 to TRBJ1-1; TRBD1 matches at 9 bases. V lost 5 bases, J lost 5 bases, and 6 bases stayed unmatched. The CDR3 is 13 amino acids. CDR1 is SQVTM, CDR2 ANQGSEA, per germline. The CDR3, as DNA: TGCAGCGTTCCCGGGACAGGGAGAACTGAAGCTTTCTTT. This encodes CSVPGTGRTEAFF.

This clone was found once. CDR3 amino acids: CATSRDKGRDNTGELFF. The CDR3 region has the DNA TGTGCCACCAGCAGAGATAAGGGACGGGATAACACCGGGGAGCTGTTTTTT. This chain joins TRBV15 and TRBJ2-2; TRBD1 or TRBD2 may be the D gene (5 bases each). Trimming took off 0 bases at V and 2 bases at J, with 13 bases between the two ends. Per the germline V gene, CDR1 is LNHNV and CDR2 is YYDKDF (reference sequence). This CDR3 has 17 residues.

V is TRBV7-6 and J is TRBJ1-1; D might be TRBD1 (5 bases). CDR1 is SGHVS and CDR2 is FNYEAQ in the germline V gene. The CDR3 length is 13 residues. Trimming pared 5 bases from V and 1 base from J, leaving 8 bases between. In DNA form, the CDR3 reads TGTGCCAGCAGCAAACAGGAGAACACTGAAGCTTTCTTT. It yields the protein CASSKQENTEAFF.

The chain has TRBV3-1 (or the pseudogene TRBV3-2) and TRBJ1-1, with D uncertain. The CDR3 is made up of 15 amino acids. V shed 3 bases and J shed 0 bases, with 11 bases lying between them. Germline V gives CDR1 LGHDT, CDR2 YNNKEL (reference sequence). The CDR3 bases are TGTGCCAGCAGCCACGGAGCGGCGATGAACACTGAAGCTTTCTTT. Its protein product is CASSHGAAMNTEAFF.

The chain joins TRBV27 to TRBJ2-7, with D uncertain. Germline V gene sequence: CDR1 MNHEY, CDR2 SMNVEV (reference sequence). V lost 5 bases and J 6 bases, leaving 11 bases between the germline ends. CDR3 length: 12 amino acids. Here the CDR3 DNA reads TGTGCCAGCAGTCCCCCGGAAGGCGAGCAGTACTTC. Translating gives CASSPPEGEQYF.

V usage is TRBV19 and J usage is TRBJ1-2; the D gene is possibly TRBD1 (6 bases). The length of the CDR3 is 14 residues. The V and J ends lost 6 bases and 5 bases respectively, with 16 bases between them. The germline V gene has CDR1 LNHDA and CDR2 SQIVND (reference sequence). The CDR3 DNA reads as TGTGCCAGTAGAGGGGGTTACCGACCATATGGCTACACCTTC. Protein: CASRGGYRPYGYTF.

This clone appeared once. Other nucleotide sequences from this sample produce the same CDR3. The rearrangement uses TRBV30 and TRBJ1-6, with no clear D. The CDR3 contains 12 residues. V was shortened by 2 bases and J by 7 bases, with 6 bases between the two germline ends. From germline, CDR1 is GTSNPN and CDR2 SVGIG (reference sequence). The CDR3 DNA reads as TGTGCCTGGAGTTTAGGGAATTCACCCCTCCACTTT. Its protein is CAWSLGNSPLHF.

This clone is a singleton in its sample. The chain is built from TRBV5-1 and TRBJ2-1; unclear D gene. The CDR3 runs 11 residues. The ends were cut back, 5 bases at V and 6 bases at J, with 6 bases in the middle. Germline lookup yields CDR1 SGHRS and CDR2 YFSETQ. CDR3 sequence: CASRVLNEQFF. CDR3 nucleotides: TGCGCCAGCAGGGTACTCAATGAGCAGTTCTTC.

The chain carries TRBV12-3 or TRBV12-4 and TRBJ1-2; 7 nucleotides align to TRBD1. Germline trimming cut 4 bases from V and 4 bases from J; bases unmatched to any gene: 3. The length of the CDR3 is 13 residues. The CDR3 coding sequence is TGTGCCAGCAGTTCCGGGACAGTCTATGGCTACACCTTC. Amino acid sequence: CASSSGTVYGYTF.

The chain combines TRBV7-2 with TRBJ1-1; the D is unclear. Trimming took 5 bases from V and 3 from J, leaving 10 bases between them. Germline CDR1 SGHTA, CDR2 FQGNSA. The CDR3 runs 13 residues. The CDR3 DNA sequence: TGTGCCAGCAGCAACGGGGTCTACACTGAAGCTTTCTTT. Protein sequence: CASSNGVYTEAFF.

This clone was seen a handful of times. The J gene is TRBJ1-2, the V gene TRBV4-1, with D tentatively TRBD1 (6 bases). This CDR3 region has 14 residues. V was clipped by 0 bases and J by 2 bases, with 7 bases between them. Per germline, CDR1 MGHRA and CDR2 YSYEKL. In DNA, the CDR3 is TGCGCCAGCAGCCAAGAAACAGGGAACTATGGCTACACCTTC. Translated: CASSQETGNYGYTF.

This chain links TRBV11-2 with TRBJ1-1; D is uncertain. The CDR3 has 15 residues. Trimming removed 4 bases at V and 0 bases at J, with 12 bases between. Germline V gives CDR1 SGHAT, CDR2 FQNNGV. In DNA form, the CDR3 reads TGTGCCAGCAGCTACCTCCGGGTCCTGAACACTGAAGCTTTCTTT. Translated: CASSYLRVLNTEAFF.

CDR3: CASSLNRDYEQYF. The CDR3 DNA reads TGTGCCAGCAGTCTTAACAGGGACTACGAGCAGTACTTC. V and J are TRBV12-3 or TRBV12-4 and TRBJ2-7, with D perhaps matching TRBD1 (6 bases). The CDR3 sequence is 13 residues long. V dropped 5 bases and J dropped 3 bases, with 11 bases sitting between them.

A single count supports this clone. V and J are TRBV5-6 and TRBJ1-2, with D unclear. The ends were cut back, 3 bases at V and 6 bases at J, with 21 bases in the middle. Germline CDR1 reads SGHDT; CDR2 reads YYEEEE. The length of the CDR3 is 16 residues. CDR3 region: CASSSLGQEGLHGYTF. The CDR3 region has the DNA TGTGCCAGCAGCTCGCTTGGGCAGGAGGGTCTTCATGGCTACACCTTC.

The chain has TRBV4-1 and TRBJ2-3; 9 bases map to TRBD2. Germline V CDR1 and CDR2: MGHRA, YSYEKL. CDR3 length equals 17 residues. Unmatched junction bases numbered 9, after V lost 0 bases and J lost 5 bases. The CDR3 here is CASSQEPAGGGGDTQYF. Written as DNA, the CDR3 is TGCGCCAGCAGCCAAGAGCCAGCGGGGGGCGGGGGAGATACGCAGTATTTT.

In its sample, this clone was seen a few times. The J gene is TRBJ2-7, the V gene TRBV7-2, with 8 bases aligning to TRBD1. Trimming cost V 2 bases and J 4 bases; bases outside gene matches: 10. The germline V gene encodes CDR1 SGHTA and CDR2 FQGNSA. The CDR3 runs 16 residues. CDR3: CASSLSHPGGSYEQYF. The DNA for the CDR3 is TGTGCCAGCAGCTTAAGCCATCCAGGGGGCTCGTACGAGCAGTACTTC. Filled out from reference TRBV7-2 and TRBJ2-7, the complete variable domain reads GAGVSQSPSNKVTEKGKDVELRCDPISGHTALYWYRQSLGQGLEFLIYFQGNSAPDKSGLPSDRFSAERTGGSVSTLTIQRTQQEDSAVYLCASSLSHPGGSYEQYFGPGTRLTVT.

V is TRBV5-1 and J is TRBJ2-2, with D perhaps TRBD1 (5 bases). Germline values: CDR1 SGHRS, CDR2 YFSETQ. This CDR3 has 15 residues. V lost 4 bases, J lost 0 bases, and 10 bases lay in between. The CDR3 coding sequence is TGCGCCAGCAGCGCCGGACACTCGAACACCGGGGAGCTGTTTTTT. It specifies CASSAGHSNTGELFF.

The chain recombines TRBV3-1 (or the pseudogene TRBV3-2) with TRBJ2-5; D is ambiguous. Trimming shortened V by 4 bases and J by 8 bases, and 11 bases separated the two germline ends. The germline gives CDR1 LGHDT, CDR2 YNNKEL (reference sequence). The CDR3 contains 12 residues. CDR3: CASSPSGGTQYF. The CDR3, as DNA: TGTGCCAGCAGCCCTTCGGGCGGAACCCAGTACTTC.